This T cell receptor beta chain was found in a study of blood T cell repertoires in COVID-19. Across the study: PBMCs, B-cell-depleted T cells, or T cells provided the cDNA or gDNA that made up the material.

The protocol was immunoSEQ multiplex PCR, while the TCRdb copy is restricted to in-frame clones and leaves out a portion. The sample includes under 150,000 clones, around 89% of them seen just once. Trimming removed 7 bases from V and 3 bases from J, with 10 bases in between. Germline values: CDR1 SEHNR, CDR2 FQNEAQ (reference sequence). The CDR3 length is 12 residues. The gene calls are TRBV7-9 and TRBJ2-7, with D perhaps TRBD2 (6 bases). Sequenced: peripheral blood. The receptor's source is a human donor in a cohort sampled during active COVID-19. This chain's CDR3 is CASNGGNYEQYF. The DNA for the CDR3 is TGTGCCAGCAACGGGGGAAACTACGAGCAGTACTTC.